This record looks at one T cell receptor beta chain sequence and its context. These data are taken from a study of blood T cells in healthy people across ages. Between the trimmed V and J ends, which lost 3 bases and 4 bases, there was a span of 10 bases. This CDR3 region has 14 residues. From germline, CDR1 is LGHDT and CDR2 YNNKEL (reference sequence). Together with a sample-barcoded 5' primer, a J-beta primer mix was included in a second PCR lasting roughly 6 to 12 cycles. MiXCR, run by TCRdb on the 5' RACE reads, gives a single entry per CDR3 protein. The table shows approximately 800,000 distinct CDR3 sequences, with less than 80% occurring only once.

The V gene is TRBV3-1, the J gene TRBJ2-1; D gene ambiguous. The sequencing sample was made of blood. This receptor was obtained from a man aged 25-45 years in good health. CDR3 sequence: CASSQAGPYNEQFF. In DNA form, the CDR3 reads TGTGCCAGCAGCCAGGCCGGACCTTACAATGAGCAGTTCTTC.